Listed here are 27 T cell receptor beta chains from one sample, sequenced in a study of beta chain features in type 1 diabetes. Reverse transcription of all isolated RNA meant that expressed TCRB transcripts were sequenced. The assay was immunoSEQ multiplex PCR, and TCRdb's table has in-frame clones only and misses some. This table has 250,000 to 400,000 clones, around 13% appearing once. The specimen sequenced was central memory CD4+ T cells from blood. These receptors all stem from a man aged 25-40 years in good health.

The CDR3 is CASSLEAGLLSYNEQFF. The CDR3 DNA follows: TGTGCCAGCAGCTTAGAGGCAGGCCTACTATCCTACAATGAGCAGTTCTTC. The chain recombines TRBV11-3 with TRBJ2-1; D gene unclear. V was pared by 0 bases and J by 1 base, with 13 bases between. There are 17 residues in the CDR3. Germline V CDR1 and CDR2: SGHNT, YENEEA.

The J gene is TRBJ1-5, the V gene TRBV6-1; D gene ambiguous. The V end was cut by 2 bases, the J end by 6 bases, with 5 bases between. CDR3 length: 12 residues. The germline V gene encodes CDR1 MNHNS and CDR2 SASEGT. In nucleotides, the CDR3 is TGTGCCAGCAGTGAAATGGCTCAGCCCCAGCATTTT. Protein sequence: CASSEMAQPQHF.

This clone came up many times. The chain couples TRBV19 to TRBJ2-3; D might be TRBD2 (5 bases). Between the trimmed V and J ends, which lost 3 bases and 3 bases, there was a span of 13 bases. The CDR3 totals 15 residues. The germline gives CDR1 LNHDA, CDR2 SQIVND (reference sequence). The CDR3 protein is CASSMVDGGTDTQYF. The CDR3 coding sequence is TGTGCCAGTAGTATGGTCGACGGCGGGACAGATACGCAGTATTTT.

This clone was observed a handful of times. The genes are TRBV5-4 and TRBJ2-5; 7 bases are a match to TRBD2. V lost 4 bases and J lost 4; bases outside the gene matches: 13. The CDR3 sequence is 16 residues long. In germline, CDR1 is SGHNT, CDR2 YYREEE (reference sequence). CDR3 sequence: CASSPPGGSEGETQYF. The CDR3 nucleotides are TGTGCCAGCAGCCCCCCCGGCGGGAGTGAGGGAGAGACCCAGTACTTC. The full variable domain, rest sourced from reference TRBV5-4 and TRBJ2-5, is ETGVTQSPTHLIKTRGQQVTLRCSSQSGHNTVSWYQQALGQGPQFIFQYYREEENGRGNFPPRFSGLQFPNYSSELNVNALELDDSALYLCASSPPGGSEGETQYFGPGTRLLVL.

The rearrangement uses TRBV6-1 and TRBJ1-1; TRBD1 agrees at 7 bases. Per germline, CDR1 MNHNS and CDR2 SASEGT. Losses at the gene ends were 6 bases for V and 1 base for J; bases not matched to a gene: 5. The CDR3 sequence is 14 residues long. The DNA for the CDR3 is TGTGCCAGCAGACCACAGGGGTCGAACACTGAAGCTTTCTTT. This gives the protein CASRPQGSNTEAFF.

The V call is TRBV9, the J call TRBJ1-4; D ambiguous. The CDR3 loop spans 15 amino acids. The germline gives CDR1 SGDLS, CDR2 YYNGEE. V was cut by 0 bases and J by 8 bases, with 14 bases left in between. In nucleotides, the CDR3 is TGTGCCAGCAGCGTAGACGTAGGGAACCTGGAAAAACTGTTTTTT. Translating gives CASSVDVGNLEKLFF.

V gene TRBV5-1 combines with J gene TRBJ2-1; TRBD1 or TRBD2 may be the D gene (5 bases each). Germline CDR1 reads SGHRS; CDR2 reads YFSETQ. This CDR3 is built from 14 residues. V was cut by 7 bases and J by 2 bases, with 13 bases left in between. CDR3 sequence (DNA): TGCGCCAGCCAGGGAGACACCCCCTACAATGAGCAGTTCTTC. Translated, it gives CASQGDTPYNEQFF.

The table lists this clone with a few counts. V gene TRBV7-6 combines with J gene TRBJ1-3; D unresolved. V was clipped by 0 bases and J by 0 bases, with 9 bases between them. In germline, CDR1 is SGHVS, CDR2 FNYEAQ. The CDR3 sequence is 16 residues long. Written as DNA, the CDR3 is TGTGCCAGCAGCTTAGCTGTGAGTGGCTCTGGAAACACCATATATTTT. It encodes CASSLAVSGSGNTIYF.

This clone was detected only a few times. V is TRBV4-3 and J is TRBJ2-3; TRBD1 aligns across 8 bases. V lost 5 bases, J lost 0 bases, and 7 bases stayed unmatched. The CDR3 has 16 residues. Germline values: CDR1 LGHNA, CDR2 YSLEER. CDR3 nucleotide sequence: TGCGCCAGCAGCGCCATTACAGGGGGGAGCACAGATACGCAGTATTTT. This codes for CASSAITGGSTDTQYF.

This chain uses TRBV10-3 with TRBJ2-1, with D unresolved. Germline V gene sequence: CDR1 ENHRY, CDR2 SYGVKD. Trimming shortened V by 4 bases and J by 9 bases, and 16 bases separated the two germline ends. The CDR3 loop spans 14 amino acids. CDR3 loop: CAISGLGSNSEQFF. As DNA, the CDR3 is TGTGCCATCAGTGGATTGGGGTCGAATAGTGAGCAGTTCTTC.

This clone was seen a few times. The chain uses TRBV9 and TRBJ2-2; 12 nucleotides match TRBD2. CDR3 length equals 16 residues. Looked up from germline, CDR1 is SGDLS and CDR2 is YYNGEE. V lost 5 bases and J lost 6; bases outside the gene matches: 8. The CDR3: CASRPTSGRSSGELFF. The CDR3 DNA sequence: TGTGCCAGCAGACCTACTAGCGGGAGGTCTTCCGGGGAGCTGTTTTTT.

This clone turned up a few times. The chain employs TRBV10-3 and TRBJ2-3; D may be TRBD1 or TRBD2 (7 bases each). The germline gives CDR1 ENHRY, CDR2 SYGVKD. The CDR3 sequence is 15 residues long. Between the trimmed V and J ends, which lost 9 bases and 0 bases, there was a span of 16 bases. DNA for the CDR3: TGTGCCATACGCCAGGGGGGGGCTAGCACAGATACGCAGTATTTT. It translates to CAIRQGGASTDTQYF.

Note on this clone: Other DNA sequences from this sample encode an identical CDR3 as well. J is TRBJ2-5 and V is TRBV4-3; D is undetermined. Germline V gene lookup returns CDR1 LGHNA and CDR2 YSLEER. Trimming left V 1 base short and J 4 bases short, with 7 bases between. The CDR3 consists of 13 residues. The CDR3 region has the DNA TGCGCCAGCAGCCAAGGGATTGGAGAGACCCAGTACTTC. Translating gives CASSQGIGETQYF.

This clone was found a few times. CDR3 sequence (DNA): TGTGCCATCAGAGAAGCCTCTGGAAACACCATATATTTT. It specifies CAIREASGNTIYF. V gene TRBV6-5 combines with J gene TRBJ1-3; D gene unclear. V dropped 10 bases and J dropped 0 bases, with 10 bases sitting between them. The germline gives CDR1 MNHEY, CDR2 SVGAGI. The CDR3 is 13 amino acids.

The chain is built from TRBV6-5 and TRBJ1-1, with a possible D match to TRBD1 (6 bases). This CDR3 has 15 amino acids. The V end was cut by 6 bases, the J end by 0 bases, with 14 bases between. Germline CDR1 MNHEY, CDR2 SVGAGI. CDR3 protein: CASRKGGLMNTEAFF. The CDR3 region has the DNA TGTGCCAGCAGGAAGGGGGGCTTAATGAACACTGAAGCTTTCTTT.

For this clone: The junction and the germline gene differ at one end; a read error may be behind it. The CDR3 loop is CASSLGLAGTTDTQYF. CDR3 DNA sequence: TGTGCTAGCAGCCTAGGACTAGCGGGAACCACAGATACGCAGTATTTT. The chain combines TRBV7-7 with TRBJ2-3; 12 nucleotides line up with TRBD2. CDR1 is SSHAT and CDR2 is FNYEAQ in the germline V gene (reference sequence). There are 16 residues in the CDR3.

This clone turned up a few times. The V gene is TRBV7-2, the J gene TRBJ1-6; TRBD1 might be the D (5 bases). The CDR3 sequence is 16 residues long. Germline values: CDR1 SGHTA, CDR2 FQGNSA. V was pared by 3 bases and J by 6 bases, with 15 bases between. Here the CDR3 reads CASSLEPGRINSPLHF. The DNA for the CDR3 is TGTGCCAGCAGCTTGGAACCGGGACGGATTAATTCACCCCTCCACTTT. The full variable domain, rest sourced from reference TRBV7-2 and TRBJ1-6, is GAGVSQSPSNKVTEKGKDVELRCDPISGHTALYWYRQSLGQGLEFLIYFQGNSAPDKSGLPSDRFSAERTGGSVSTLTIQRTQQEDSAVYLCASSLEPGRINSPLHFGNGTRLTVT.

This rearrangement joins TRBV19 to TRBJ2-3; D gene ambiguous. Germline loops: CDR1 LNHDA, CDR2 SQIVND (reference sequence). V was trimmed by 2 bases and J by 2 bases, leaving 5 bases between them. This CDR3 is 13 amino acids long. CDR3 residues: CASSIIPTDTQYF. DNA of the CDR3: TGTGCCAGTAGTATAATACCCACAGATACGCAGTATTTT.

This clone was seen only a few times. A read error may account for a junction end that differs from germline. CDR3 protein: CAISGTSGEQYF. The CDR3 DNA follows: TGTGCCATCAGTGGGACTAGCGGGGAGCAGTACTTC. The chain has TRBV6-5 and TRBJ2-7; TRBD2 matches 12 bases. The CDR3 spans 12 residues. CDR1 is MNHEY and CDR2 is SVGAGI in the germline V gene.

The sample holds a few counts of this clone. J is TRBJ1-1 and V is TRBV7-9; no definite D call. Trimming cost V 5 bases and J 3 bases, with 16 bases left between them. The CDR3 consists of 15 residues. Looked up from germline, CDR1 is SEHNR and CDR2 is FQNEAQ (reference sequence). CDR3 residues: CASSPGGGGDTEAFF. The CDR3 nucleotides are TGTGCCAGCAGCCCTGGTGGAGGCGGGGACACTGAAGCTTTCTTT.

The chain has TRBV6-7 and TRBJ1-1; TRBD1 is a possible D gene (6 bases). TRBV6-7 is an open reading frame, and its role is uncertain. The CDR3 is 10 amino acids. The V gene lost 8 bases and the J gene lost 11 bases, with 12 bases spanning the gap. Here the CDR3 DNA reads TGTGCCAGCGGAACAGGGTGCGCTTTCTTT. Amino acids: CASGTGCAFF.

The V gene is TRBV5-1, the J gene TRBJ1-2; tentative D call: TRBD1 (5 bases). The CDR3 totals 13 residues. V was cut by 0 bases and J by 13 bases, with 16 bases left in between. Germline V gene lookup returns CDR1 SGHRS and CDR2 YFSETQ. CDR3 sequence: CASSLEQVSFSTF. CDR3 nucleotide sequence: TGCGCCAGCAGCTTGGAACAGGTCTCGTTTTCCACCTTC.

This clone was counted between two and nine times. This chain uses TRBV9 with TRBJ1-2, with 8 positions matching TRBD1. J gave up 8 bases and V 3 bases, and 9 bases lay outside the gene matches. Germline CDR1 SGDLS, CDR2 YYNGEE. The CDR3 runs to 14 residues. The CDR3 region is CASSEGQGLTGYTF. The CDR3 DNA is TGTGCCAGCAGCGAAGGACAGGGACTAACGGGCTACACCTTC.

The genes are TRBV7-2 and TRBJ2-3; D uncertain. The CDR3 has 15 residues. Looked up from germline, CDR1 is SGHTA and CDR2 is FQGNSA. Trimming removed 1 base at V and 5 bases at J, with 13 bases between. The CDR3 region is CASSLVVSLGDTQYF. The CDR3 nucleotides read TGTGCCAGCAGCTTAGTTGTGAGTTTGGGAGATACGCAGTATTTT.

This clone turned up a few times. The chain employs TRBV7-7 and TRBJ2-1, with D unresolved. CDR3 length: 15 residues. Germline V gene data show CDR1 as SSHAT and CDR2 as FNYEAQ (reference sequence). The V end was cut by 0 bases, the J end by 5 bases, with 11 bases between. The CDR3 DNA sequence: TGTGCCAGCAGCTTAGCAATAAAGGCGGACAATGAGCAGTTCTTC. Encoded protein: CASSLAIKADNEQFF.

This clone has ten or more counts. V is TRBV5-4 and J is TRBJ1-4, with TRBD1 identical over 7 bases. The CDR3 loop spans 14 amino acids. J was trimmed by 1 base and V by 4 bases; bases with no gene match: 1. The germline gives CDR1 SGHNT, CDR2 YYREEE (reference sequence). The CDR3 DNA sequence: TGTGCCAGCAGCAGGGACAGAACTAATGAAAAACTGTTTTTT. Translating gives CASSRDRTNEKLFF.

The sample holds many counts of this clone. The chain couples TRBV7-2 to TRBJ1-4, with TRBD1 as a possible D gene (5 bases). The CDR3 runs 15 residues. Trimming cost V 4 bases and J 4 bases, with 13 bases left between them. Germline V gene sequence: CDR1 SGHTA, CDR2 FQGNSA. CDR3 coding DNA: TGTGCCAGCAGCTCAACTGACAGATTTAATGAAAAACTGTTTTTT. Translated, it gives CASSSTDRFNEKLFF.